This T cell receptor beta chain originates from a study of chemoradiotherapy in HPV16-positive cancers. Assay used: immunoSEQ multiplex PCR; TCRdb lists only in-frame clones, some missing. This sample has about 15,000 clones; roughly 91% occur once, and the top ten carry about 2.5%. Findings of the study overall: Only two HPV16-positive patients supplied the functional HPV-specificity definition.

Germline loops: CDR1 SGHNT, CDR2 YENEEA. V trimming: 3 bases; J trimming: 0 bases; junction bases outside the gene matches: 2. The CDR3 contains 17 residues. In this sample, this clone turned up once. Its antigen is still unknown. V usage is TRBV11-3 and J usage is TRBJ2-3; 14 positions agree with TRBD2. Sequencing used blood, obtained from a patient who underwent chemoradiotherapy. The receptor was derived from a human donor with HPV-associated anogenital cancer. The CDR3 DNA sequence: TGTGCCAGCAGCTTGGGACTAGCGGGGGCAAGCACAGATACGCAGTATTTT. It specifies CASSLGLAGASTDTQYF.